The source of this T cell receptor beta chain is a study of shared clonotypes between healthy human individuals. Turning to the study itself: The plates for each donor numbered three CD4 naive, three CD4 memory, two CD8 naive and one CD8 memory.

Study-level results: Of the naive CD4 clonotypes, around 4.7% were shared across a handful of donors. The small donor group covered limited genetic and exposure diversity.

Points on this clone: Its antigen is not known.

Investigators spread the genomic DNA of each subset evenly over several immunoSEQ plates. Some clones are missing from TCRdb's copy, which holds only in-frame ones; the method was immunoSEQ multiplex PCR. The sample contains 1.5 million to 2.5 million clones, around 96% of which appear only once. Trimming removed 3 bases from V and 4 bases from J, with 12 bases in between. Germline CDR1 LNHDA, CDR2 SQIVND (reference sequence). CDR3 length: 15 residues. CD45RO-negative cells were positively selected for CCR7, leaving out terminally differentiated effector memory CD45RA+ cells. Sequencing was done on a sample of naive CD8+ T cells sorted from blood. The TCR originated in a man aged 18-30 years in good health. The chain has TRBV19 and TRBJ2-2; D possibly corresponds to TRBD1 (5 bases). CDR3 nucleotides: TGTGCCAGTAGTATGTGGCAGGGTGGCACCGGGGAGCTGTTTTTT. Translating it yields CASSMWQGGTGELFF.